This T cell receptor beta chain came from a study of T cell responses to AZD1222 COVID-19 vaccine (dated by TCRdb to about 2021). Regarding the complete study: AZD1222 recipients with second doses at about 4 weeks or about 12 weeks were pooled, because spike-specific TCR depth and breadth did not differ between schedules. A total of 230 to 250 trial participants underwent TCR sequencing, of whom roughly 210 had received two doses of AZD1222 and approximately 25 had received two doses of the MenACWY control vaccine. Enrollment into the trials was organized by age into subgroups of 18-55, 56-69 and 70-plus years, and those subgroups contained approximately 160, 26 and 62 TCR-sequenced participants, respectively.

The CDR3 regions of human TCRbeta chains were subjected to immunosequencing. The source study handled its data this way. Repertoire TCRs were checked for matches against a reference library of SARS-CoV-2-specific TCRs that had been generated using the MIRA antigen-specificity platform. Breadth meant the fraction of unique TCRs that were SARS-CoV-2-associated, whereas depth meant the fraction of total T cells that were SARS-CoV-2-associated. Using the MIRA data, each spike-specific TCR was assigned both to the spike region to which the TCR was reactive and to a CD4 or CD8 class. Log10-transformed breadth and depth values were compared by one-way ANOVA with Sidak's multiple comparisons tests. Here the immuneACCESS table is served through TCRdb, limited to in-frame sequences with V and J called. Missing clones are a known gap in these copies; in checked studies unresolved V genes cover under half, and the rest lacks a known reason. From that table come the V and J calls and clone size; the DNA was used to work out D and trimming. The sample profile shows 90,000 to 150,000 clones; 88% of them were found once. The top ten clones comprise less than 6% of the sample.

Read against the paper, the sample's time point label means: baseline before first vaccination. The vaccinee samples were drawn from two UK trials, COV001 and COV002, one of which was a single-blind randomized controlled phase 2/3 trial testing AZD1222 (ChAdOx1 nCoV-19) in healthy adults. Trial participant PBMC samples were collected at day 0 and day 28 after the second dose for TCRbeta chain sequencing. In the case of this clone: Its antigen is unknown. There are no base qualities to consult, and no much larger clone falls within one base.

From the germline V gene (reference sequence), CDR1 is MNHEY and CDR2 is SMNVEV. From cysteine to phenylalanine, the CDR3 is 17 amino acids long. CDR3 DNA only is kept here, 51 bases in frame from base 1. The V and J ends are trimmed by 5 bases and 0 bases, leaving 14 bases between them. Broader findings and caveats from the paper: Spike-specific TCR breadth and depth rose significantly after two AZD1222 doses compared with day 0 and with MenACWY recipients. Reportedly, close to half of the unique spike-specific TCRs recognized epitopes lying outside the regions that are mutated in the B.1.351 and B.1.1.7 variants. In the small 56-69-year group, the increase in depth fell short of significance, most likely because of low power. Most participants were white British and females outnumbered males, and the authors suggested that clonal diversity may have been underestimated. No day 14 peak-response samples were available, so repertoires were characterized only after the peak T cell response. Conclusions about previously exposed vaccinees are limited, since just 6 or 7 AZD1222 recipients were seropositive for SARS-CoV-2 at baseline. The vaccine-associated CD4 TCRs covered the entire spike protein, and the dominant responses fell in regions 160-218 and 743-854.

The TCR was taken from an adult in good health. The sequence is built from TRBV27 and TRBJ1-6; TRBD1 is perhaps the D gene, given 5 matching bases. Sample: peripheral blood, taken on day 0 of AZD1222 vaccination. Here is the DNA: TGTGCCAGCAGTCCGACGGGGACGTTCTCCTATAATTCACCCCTCCACTTT. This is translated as CASSPTGTFSYNSPLHF.